Below, one T cell receptor (beta chain) is given with its context. These data originate in a study of blood T cell repertoires in COVID-19. Produced via immunoSEQ multiplex PCR; TCRdb's table is partial and in-frame only. The repertoire holds some 150,000 clones, with approximately 80% as singletons. The TCR was taken from a woman aged 45 to 65 in a cohort sampled during active or convalescent COVID-19. Source material: peripheral blood.

CDR3 sequence (DNA): TGTGCCAGCAGCCCGGGGGGGGGACAGCTACTTAATTCACCCCTCCACTTT. Its protein is CASSPGGGQLLNSPLHF. V usage is TRBV7-2 and J usage is TRBJ1-6; TRBD1 matches 7 bases. V lost 5 bases to trimming and J lost 6 bases; unmatched junction nucleotides: 13. Germline CDR1 SGHTA, CDR2 FQGNSA. The CDR3 totals 17 residues.